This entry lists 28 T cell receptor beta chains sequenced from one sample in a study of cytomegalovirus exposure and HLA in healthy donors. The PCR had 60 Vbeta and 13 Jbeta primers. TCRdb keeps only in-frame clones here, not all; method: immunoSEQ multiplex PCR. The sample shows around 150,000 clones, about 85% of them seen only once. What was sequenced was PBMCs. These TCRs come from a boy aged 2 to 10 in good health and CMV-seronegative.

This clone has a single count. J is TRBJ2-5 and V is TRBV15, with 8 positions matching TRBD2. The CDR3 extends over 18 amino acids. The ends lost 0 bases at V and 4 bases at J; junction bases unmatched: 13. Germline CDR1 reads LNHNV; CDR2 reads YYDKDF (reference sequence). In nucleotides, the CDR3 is TGTGCCACCAGCAGAGATAAGGAGTCCAGCGGGAGTAGAGAGACCCAGTACTTC. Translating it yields CATSRDKESSGSRETQYF.

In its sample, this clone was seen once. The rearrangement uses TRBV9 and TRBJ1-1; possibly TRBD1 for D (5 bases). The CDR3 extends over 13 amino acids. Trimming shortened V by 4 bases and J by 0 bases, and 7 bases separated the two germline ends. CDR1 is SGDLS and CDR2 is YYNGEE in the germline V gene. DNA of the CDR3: TGTGCCAGCAGCCGGACACTGAACACTGAAGCTTTCTTT. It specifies CASSRTLNTEAFF.

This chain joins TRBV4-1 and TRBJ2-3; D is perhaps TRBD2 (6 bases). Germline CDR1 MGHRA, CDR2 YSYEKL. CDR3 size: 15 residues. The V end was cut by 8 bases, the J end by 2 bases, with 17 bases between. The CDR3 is CASSTGVAPTDTQYF. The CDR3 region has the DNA TGCGCCAGCTCAACGGGAGTTGCCCCCACAGATACGCAGTATTTT.

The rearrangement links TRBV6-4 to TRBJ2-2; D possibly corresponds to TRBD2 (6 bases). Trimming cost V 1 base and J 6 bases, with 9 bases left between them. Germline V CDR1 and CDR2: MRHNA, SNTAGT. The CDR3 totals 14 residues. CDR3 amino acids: CASSDLGGAGELFF. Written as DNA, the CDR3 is TGTGCCAGCAGTGACTTGGGGGGAGCCGGGGAGCTGTTTTTT.

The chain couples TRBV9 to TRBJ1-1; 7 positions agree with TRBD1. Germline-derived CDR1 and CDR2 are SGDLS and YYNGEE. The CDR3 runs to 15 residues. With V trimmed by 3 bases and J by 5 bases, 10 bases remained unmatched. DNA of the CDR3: TGTGCCAGCAGCGCAGCAGACAGGGTTTTTACTGAAGCTTTCTTT. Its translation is CASSAADRVFTEAFF.

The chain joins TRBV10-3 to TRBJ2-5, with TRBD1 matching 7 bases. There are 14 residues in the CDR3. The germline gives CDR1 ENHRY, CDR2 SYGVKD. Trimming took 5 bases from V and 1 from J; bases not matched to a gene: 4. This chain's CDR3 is CAISPRDSQETQYF. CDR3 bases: TGTGCCATCAGTCCCCGGGACAGCCAAGAGACCCAGTACTTC.

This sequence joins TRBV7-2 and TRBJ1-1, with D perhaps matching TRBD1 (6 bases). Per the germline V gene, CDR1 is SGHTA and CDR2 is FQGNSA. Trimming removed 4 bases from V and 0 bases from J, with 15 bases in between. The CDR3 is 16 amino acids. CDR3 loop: CASSSPRQAMNTEAFF. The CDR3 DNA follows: TGTGCCAGCAGCTCTCCCCGACAGGCCATGAACACTGAAGCTTTCTTT.

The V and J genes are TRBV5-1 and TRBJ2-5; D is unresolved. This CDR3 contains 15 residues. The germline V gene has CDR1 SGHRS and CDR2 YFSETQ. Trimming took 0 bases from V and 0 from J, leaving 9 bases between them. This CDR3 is CASSLAFSDQETQYF. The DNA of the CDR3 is TGCGCCAGCAGCTTGGCTTTCTCAGACCAAGAGACCCAGTACTTC.

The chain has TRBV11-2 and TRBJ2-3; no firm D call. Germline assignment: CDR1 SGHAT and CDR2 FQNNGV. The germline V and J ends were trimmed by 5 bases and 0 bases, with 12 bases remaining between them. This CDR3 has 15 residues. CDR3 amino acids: CASSELGGSTDTQYF. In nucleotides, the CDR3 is TGTGCCAGCAGCGAACTCGGTGGTAGCACAGATACGCAGTATTTT.

CDR3 region: CASSPTRASGSYEQYF. Written as DNA, the CDR3 is TGCGCCAGCAGCCCTACCCGGGCTAGCGGAAGCTACGAGCAGTACTTC. The J gene is TRBJ2-5, the V gene TRBV5-1; TRBD2 matches 7 bases. The closer fit of TRBJ2-7 to the DNA end suggests the J call may be wrong. The CDR3 runs to 16 residues. CDR1 and CDR2 (germline): SGHRS, YFSETQ.

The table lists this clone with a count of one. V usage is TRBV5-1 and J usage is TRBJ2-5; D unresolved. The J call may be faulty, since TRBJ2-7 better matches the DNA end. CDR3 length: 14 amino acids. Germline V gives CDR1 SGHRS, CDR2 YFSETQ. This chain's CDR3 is CASSLALVAYEQYF. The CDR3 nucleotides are TGCGCCAGCAGCTTGGCCTTGGTAGCCTACGAGCAGTACTTC.

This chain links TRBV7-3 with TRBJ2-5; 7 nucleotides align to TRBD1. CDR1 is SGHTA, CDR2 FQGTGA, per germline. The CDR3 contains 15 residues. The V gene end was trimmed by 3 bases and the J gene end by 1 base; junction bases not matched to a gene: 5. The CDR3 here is CASSLRQGVQETQYF. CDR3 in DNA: TGTGCCAGCAGCTTGAGGCAGGGGGTCCAAGAGACCCAGTACTTC.

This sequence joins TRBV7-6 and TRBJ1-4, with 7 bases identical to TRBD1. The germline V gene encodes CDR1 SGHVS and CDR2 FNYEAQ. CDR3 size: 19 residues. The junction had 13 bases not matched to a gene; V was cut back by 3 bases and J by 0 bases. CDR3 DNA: TGTGCCAGCAGCTTGGCCCTTCGGGGACAGAGACCAACTAATGAAAAACTGTTTTTT. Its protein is CASSLALRGQRPTNEKLFF.

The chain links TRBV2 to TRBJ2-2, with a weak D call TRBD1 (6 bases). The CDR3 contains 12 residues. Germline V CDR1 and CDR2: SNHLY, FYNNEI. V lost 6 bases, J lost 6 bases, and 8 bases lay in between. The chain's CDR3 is CASRGTPGELFF. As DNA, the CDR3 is TGTGCCAGCAGGGGGACACCCGGGGAGCTGTTTTTT.

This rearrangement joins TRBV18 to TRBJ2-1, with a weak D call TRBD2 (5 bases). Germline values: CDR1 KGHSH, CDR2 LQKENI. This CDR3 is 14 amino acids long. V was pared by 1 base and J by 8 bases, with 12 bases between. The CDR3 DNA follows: TGTGCCAGCTCACCACTGTCTAGCACCCATGAGCAGTTCTTC. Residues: CASSPLSSTHEQFF. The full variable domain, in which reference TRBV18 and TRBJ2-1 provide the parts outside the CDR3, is NAGVMQNPRHLVRRRGQEARLRCSPMKGHSHVYWYRQLPEEGLKFMVYLQKENIIDESGMPKERFSAEFPKEGPSILRIQQVVRGDSAAYFCASSPLSSTHEQFFGPGTRLTVL.

The CDR3 bases are TGTGCCAGCAGCCGTGAAAACATTCAGTACTTC. Protein product: CASSRENIQYF. The V gene is TRBV7-9, the J gene TRBJ2-4; D ambiguous. With 5 bases removed from V and 5 bases from J, the gap between germline ends came to 4 bases. This CDR3 is built from 11 residues. In germline, CDR1 is SEHNR, CDR2 FQNEAQ (reference sequence).

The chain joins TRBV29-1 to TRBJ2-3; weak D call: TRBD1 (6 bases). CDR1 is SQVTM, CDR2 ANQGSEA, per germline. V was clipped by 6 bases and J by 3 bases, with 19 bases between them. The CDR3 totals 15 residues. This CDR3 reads CSVGRPTQGTDTQYF. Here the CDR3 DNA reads TGCAGCGTCGGTCGGCCTACGCAGGGGACAGATACGCAGTATTTT.

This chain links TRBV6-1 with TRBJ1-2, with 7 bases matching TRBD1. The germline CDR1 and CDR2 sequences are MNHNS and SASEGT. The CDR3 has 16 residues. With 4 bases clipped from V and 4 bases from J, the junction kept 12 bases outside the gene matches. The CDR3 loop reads CASSARDSTWLYGYTF. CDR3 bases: TGTGCCAGCAGTGCCAGGGACAGCACATGGCTCTATGGCTACACCTTC.

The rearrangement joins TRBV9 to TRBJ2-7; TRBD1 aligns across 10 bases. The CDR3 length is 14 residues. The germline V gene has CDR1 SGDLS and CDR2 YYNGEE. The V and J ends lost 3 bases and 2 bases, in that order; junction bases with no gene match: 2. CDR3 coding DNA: TGTGCCAGCAGCGAAGGGACAGGGGCCTACGAGCAGTACTTC. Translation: CASSEGTGAYEQYF.

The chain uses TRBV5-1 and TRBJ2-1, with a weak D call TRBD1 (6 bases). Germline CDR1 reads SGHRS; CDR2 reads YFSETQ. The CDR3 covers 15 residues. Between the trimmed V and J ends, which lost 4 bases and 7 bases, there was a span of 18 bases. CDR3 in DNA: TGCGCCAGCAGCCCCAGTTCGGACAGAAAGAATGAGCAGTTCTTC. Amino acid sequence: CASSPSSDRKNEQFF.

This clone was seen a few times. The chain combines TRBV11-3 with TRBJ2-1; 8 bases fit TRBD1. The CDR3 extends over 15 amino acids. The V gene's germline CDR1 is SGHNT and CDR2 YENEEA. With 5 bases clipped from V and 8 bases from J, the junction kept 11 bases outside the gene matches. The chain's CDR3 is CASSLRFQGAYEQFF. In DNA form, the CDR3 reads TGTGCCAGCAGCCTCCGATTTCAGGGGGCCTATGAGCAGTTCTTC.

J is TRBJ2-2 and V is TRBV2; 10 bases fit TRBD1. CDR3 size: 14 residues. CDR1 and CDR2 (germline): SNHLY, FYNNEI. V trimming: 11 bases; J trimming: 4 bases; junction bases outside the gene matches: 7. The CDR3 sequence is CAGRQGASTGELFF. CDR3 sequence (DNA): TGTGCCGGAAGACAGGGGGCGAGCACCGGGGAGCTGTTTTTT.

The CDR3 is CASSPVLAGGPRPYNEQFF. CDR3 nucleotides: TGTGCCAGCTCACCGGTACTAGCGGGAGGGCCTCGGCCCTACAATGAGCAGTTCTTC. The V call is TRBV18, the J call TRBJ2-1; 13 positions agree with TRBD2. The CDR3 consists of 19 residues. CDR1 is KGHSH and CDR2 is LQKENI in the germline V gene. V lost 3 bases to trimming and J lost 2 bases; unmatched junction nucleotides: 10. Full variable domain (remainder filled in from reference TRBV18 and TRBJ2-1): NAGVMQNPRHLVRRRGQEARLRCSPMKGHSHVYWYRQLPEEGLKFMVYLQKENIIDESGMPKERFSAEFPKEGPSILRIQQVVRGDSAAYFCASSPVLAGGPRPYNEQFFGPGTRLTVL.

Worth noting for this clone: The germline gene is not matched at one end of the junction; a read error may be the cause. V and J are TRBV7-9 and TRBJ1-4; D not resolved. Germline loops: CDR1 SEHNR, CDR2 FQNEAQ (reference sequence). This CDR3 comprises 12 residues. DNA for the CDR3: TGTTCCAGCAGCGTCTTCTCCGAAAAACTGTTTTTT. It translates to CSSSVFSEKLFF.

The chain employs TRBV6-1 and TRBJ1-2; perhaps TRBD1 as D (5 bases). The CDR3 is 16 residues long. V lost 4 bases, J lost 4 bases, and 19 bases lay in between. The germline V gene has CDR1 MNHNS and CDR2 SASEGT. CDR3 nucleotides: TGTGCCAGCAGTGCGGGTTCTACCAGGGAGGGCTATGGCTACACCTTC. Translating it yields CASSAGSTREGYGYTF.

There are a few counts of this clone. The DNA for the CDR3 is TGTGCCAGCAGTGAAGACGTGGGGGGATCCTACAATGAGCAGTTCTTC. It specifies CASSEDVGGSYNEQFF. The V and J genes are TRBV6-1 and TRBJ2-1, with D possibly matching TRBD2 (6 bases). This CDR3 is 16 amino acids long. The V and J ends lost 1 base and 1 base respectively, with 11 bases between them. The germline gives CDR1 MNHNS, CDR2 SASEGT.

The CDR3 region is CASRLAGEAYTQYF. As DNA, the CDR3 is TGTGCCAGCAGGTTAGCGGGAGAAGCTTATACGCAGTATTTT. The chain has TRBV28 and TRBJ2-3; 9 bases match TRBD2. There are 14 residues in the CDR3. Germline V lookup: CDR1 MDHEN, CDR2 SYDVKM. The V gene end was trimmed by 6 bases and the J gene end by 7 bases; junction bases not matched to a gene: 8.

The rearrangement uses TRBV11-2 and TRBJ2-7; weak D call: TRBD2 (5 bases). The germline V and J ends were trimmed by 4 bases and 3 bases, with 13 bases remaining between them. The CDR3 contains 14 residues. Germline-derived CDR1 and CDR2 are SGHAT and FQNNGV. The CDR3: CASSSVSGIYEQYF. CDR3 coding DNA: TGTGCCAGCAGCTCTGTTTCGGGGATCTACGAGCAGTACTTC.